Presented here are 8 T cell receptor beta chains from one specimen sequenced in a study of T cells after yellow fever vaccination. Using its own MiXCR run on the 5' RACE reads, TCRdb lists one record per CDR3 protein. Of 45,000 to 65,000 distinct CDR3 sequences detected, 6.6% appear once; the ten largest clones hold roughly 26%. The specimen was CD8+ T cells not binding an NS4B(214-222) dextramer, sorted from PBMCs, collected approximately 47 days after the first yellow fever vaccination. The receptors come from a man aged 18-30 years who received the YFV17D yellow fever vaccine.

The sample holds a few counts of this clonotype. The chain joins TRBV6-5 to TRBJ2-7; D remains ambiguous. Trimming stripped 0 bases from V and 1 base from J, with 4 bases between. The CDR3 has 13 amino acids. Germline V gives CDR1 MNHEY, CDR2 SVGAGI. This chain's CDR3 is CASSYSVSYEQYF. CDR3 bases: TGTGCCAGCAGTTACTCGGTTTCCTACGAGCAGTACTTC.

The chain has TRBV9 and TRBJ2-7; the match to TRBD1 covers 10 bases. The CDR3 contains 15 residues. Trimming took 3 bases from V and 6 from J; bases not matched to a gene: 9. From germline, CDR1 is SGDLS and CDR2 YYNGEE. Here the CDR3 reads CASSEGRDRGFEQYF. Here the CDR3 DNA reads TGTGCCAGCAGCGAGGGCCGGGACAGGGGTTTCGAGCAGTACTTC.

Only a few counts were recorded for this clonotype. This sequence joins TRBV5-6 and TRBJ2-1; 10 nucleotides line up with TRBD2. With 3 bases clipped from V and 4 bases from J, the junction kept 10 bases outside the gene matches. The germline V gene encodes CDR1 SGHDT and CDR2 YYEEEE. CDR3 length: 17 residues. The CDR3 reads CASSYNGAGGWYNEQFF. The CDR3 DNA is TGTGCCAGCAGCTACAATGGAGCGGGGGGGTGGTACAATGAGCAGTTCTTC.

The chain carries TRBV4-1 and TRBJ1-6; 7 nucleotides agree with TRBD1. The V and J ends lost 0 bases and 9 bases, in that order; junction bases with no gene match: 11. Germline V lookup: CDR1 MGHRA, CDR2 YSYEKL. The length of the CDR3 is 17 residues. The CDR3 region is CASSQDFADRMSSPLHF. CDR3 in DNA: TGCGCCAGCAGCCAAGATTTCGCGGACAGGATGAGTTCACCCCTCCACTTT.

V and J are TRBV24-1 and TRBJ1-5, with D unclear. This CDR3 spans 12 amino acids. Between the trimmed V and J ends, which lost 6 bases and 4 bases, there was a span of 6 bases. Germline V gene data show CDR1 as KGHDR and CDR2 as SFDVKD. The CDR3 region is CATSKANQPQHF. In nucleotides, the CDR3 is TGTGCCACCAGTAAGGCGAATCAGCCCCAGCATTTT.

At least ten counts were recorded for this clonotype. The CDR3 region is CASSQSLSPPGYTF. CDR3 in DNA: TGTGCCAGCAGCCAATCGCTTTCGCCGCCTGGCTACACCTTC. J is TRBJ1-2 and V is TRBV3-1; D unresolved. The CDR3 consists of 14 residues. Germline assignment: CDR1 LGHDT and CDR2 YNNKEL (reference sequence). Trimming removed 2 bases from V and 7 bases from J, with 14 bases in between.

There are many counts of this clonotype. This sequence joins TRBV12-3 or TRBV12-4 and TRBJ1-4; 8 nucleotides agree with TRBD1. Trimming cost V 7 bases and J 0 bases; bases outside gene matches: 10. The CDR3 runs 17 residues. The CDR3 DNA reads as TGTGCCAGCACCCAGGGGGCGGGGCGGGCAACTAATGAAAAACTGTTTTTT. This translates into CASTQGAGRATNEKLFF.

The V gene is TRBV5-4, the J gene TRBJ1-2; D is unresolved. Germline-derived CDR1 and CDR2 are SGHNT and YYREEE (reference sequence). There are 16 residues in the CDR3. Trimming shortened V by 0 bases and J by 3 bases, and 15 bases separated the two germline ends. The CDR3 DNA is TGTGCCAGCAGCTTGGATCTTAGTCGGGGTTACTATGGCTACACCTTC. Protein product: CASSLDLSRGYYGYTF.